This entry lists 9 T cell receptor beta chains sequenced from one sample in a study of blood T cell repertoires in COVID-19. Some clones are missing from TCRdb's copy, which holds only in-frame ones; the method was immunoSEQ multiplex PCR. The table has more than 300,000 clones, around 90% seen once; the top ten hold about 6%. What was sequenced was peripheral blood. The receptor set was obtained from a man between 18 and 29 years old who had recovered from COVID-19.

J is TRBJ2-7 and V is TRBV5-1, with TRBD1 matching 7 bases. The CDR3 spans 15 residues. CDR1 is SGHRS, CDR2 YFSETQ, per germline. The J segment lost 0 bases and the V segment lost 0 bases, leaving 3 bases of the junction unmatched. Here the CDR3 DNA reads TGCGCCAGCAGCTTGGATGGGACAGCCTCCTACGAGCAGTACTTC. This translates into CASSLDGTASYEQYF.

The genes are TRBV7-9 and TRBJ1-5; no clear D. Germline V gene data show CDR1 as SEHNR and CDR2 as FQNEAQ (reference sequence). Trimming took off 1 base at V and 4 bases at J, with 5 bases between the two ends. CDR3 length equals 13 residues. CDR3 sequence: CASSLDPNQPQHF. For the CDR3, the DNA is TGTGCCAGCAGCTTAGATCCTAATCAGCCCCAGCATTTT.

This clone was detected only a few times. The rearrangement joins TRBV19 to TRBJ2-2, with 8 bases identical to TRBD1. The CDR3 runs to 16 residues. In germline, CDR1 is LNHDA, CDR2 SQIVND (reference sequence). The ends lost 8 bases at V and 5 bases at J; junction bases unmatched: 13. In nucleotides, the CDR3 is TGTGCCAGTCAACCCCAGCCTGGACAGGGAACCGGGGAGCTGTTTTTT. This sequence encodes CASQPQPGQGTGELFF.

The rearrangement links TRBV19 to TRBJ1-1; tentatively, D is TRBD1 (6 bases). The CDR3 sequence is 14 residues long. The germline gives CDR1 LNHDA, CDR2 SQIVND (reference sequence). Between the trimmed V and J ends, which lost 7 bases and 10 bases, there was a span of 22 bases. The CDR3 loop is CASNGAGESGRAFF. The CDR3 region has the DNA TGTGCCAGTAATGGCGCAGGGGAGTCTGGAAGAGCTTTCTTT.

The chain links TRBV20-1 to TRBJ2-7, with D maybe TRBD1 (5 bases). Germline V lookup: CDR1 DFQATT, CDR2 SNEGSKA (reference sequence). V was clipped by 3 bases and J by 7 bases, with 22 bases between them. The length of the CDR3 is 15 residues. CDR3 coding DNA: TGCAGTGCTAGTCCCCCCGTGACAGCTTGGGAAGAGCAGTACTTC. This sequence encodes CSASPPVTAWEEQYF.

This clone has only a few counts. The rearrangement uses TRBV15 and TRBJ2-7, with D hard to call. The V gene lost 0 bases and the J gene lost 5 bases, with 5 bases spanning the gap. The CDR3 has 12 residues. Germline V gives CDR1 LNHNV, CDR2 YYDKDF (reference sequence). CDR3 loop: CATSRDEDEQYF. CDR3 nucleotide sequence: TGTGCCACCAGCAGAGATGAGGACGAGCAGTACTTC.

The chain combines TRBV25-1 with TRBJ2-1; D call uncertain. Trimming pared 1 base from V and 4 bases from J, leaving 8 bases between. The CDR3 is 14 amino acids. Per the germline V gene, CDR1 is MGHDK and CDR2 is SYGVNS. The CDR3 nucleotides read TGTGCCAGCAGTGAATTTACAGTGTACAATGAGCAGTTCTTC. Protein sequence: CASSEFTVYNEQFF.

V is TRBV9 and J is TRBJ1-1; 9 nucleotides match TRBD1. V trimming: 0 bases; J trimming: 7 bases; junction bases outside the gene matches: 13. This CDR3 is 17 amino acids long. Looked up from germline, CDR1 is SGDLS and CDR2 is YYNGEE. The CDR3 sequence: CASSVEAAVGTGFEAFF. CDR3 DNA sequence: TGTGCCAGCAGCGTAGAAGCCGCCGTCGGGACAGGGTTTGAAGCTTTCTTT. The full variable domain, in which reference TRBV9 and TRBJ1-1 provide the parts outside the CDR3, is DSGVTQTPKHLITATGQRVTLRCSPRSGDLSVYWYQQSLDQGLQFLIQYYNGEERAKGNILERFSAQQFPDLHSELNLSSLELGDSALYFCASSVEAAVGTGFEAFFGQGTRLTVV.

The rearrangement joins TRBV6-1 to TRBJ1-2; 9 nucleotides align to TRBD1. The CDR3 covers 14 residues. Germline V gene data show CDR1 as MNHNS and CDR2 as SASEGT. Trimming cost V 0 bases and J 4 bases; bases outside gene matches: 0. CDR3 nucleotide sequence: TGTGCCAGCAGTGAAGCGGGACAGGGCTATGGCTACACCTTC. Translating it yields CASSEAGQGYGYTF.